The subject of this entry is one T cell receptor beta chain. Its antigen is still unknown. At one of its ends the junction is not consistent with the germline gene, which may arise from a read error. This record belongs to a study of T cells in Graves' hyperthyroidism and ophthalmopathy. When ophthalmopathy did not progress within 18 months, Graves' hyperthyroidism was considered stable. Pregnant or lactating patients were excluded, as were those with uncontrolled infection or other autoimmune disease. From RNA transcripts, TCR beta CDR3 regions were amplified. First-round RT-PCR targeting the TCR CDR3 was performed with the HTBI primer set. MiXCR was run by TCRdb on the multiplex PCR reads, yielding one entry per CDR3 protein. The data hold over 650,000 distinct CDR3 sequences, with about a sixth observed a single time. This CDR3 spans 15 amino acids. CDR1 and CDR2 from the germline V gene are MDHEN and SYDVKM.

Study observations and caveats: By a 13 V-J model, ophthalmopathy was set apart from stable hyperthyroidism. Model predictions of ophthalmopathy came a median around 7.1 months before onset.

Sequenced input: blood. The receptor was isolated from a man aged 18 to 30 with Graves' hyperthyroidism. The V call is TRBV28, the J call TRBJ2-1, with TRBD2 identical over 9 bases. The CDR3 DNA reads as TGTGCCAGCAGCTCTTACCTAGCGGGGCACAAGGAGCAGTTCTTC. Translating gives CASSSYLAGHKEQFF.